One sample yielded the 8 T cell receptor beta chains listed below, sequenced in a study of T cell changes during pregnancy in multiple sclerosis. Libraries were prepared by immunoSEQ multiplex PCR; TCRdb keeps only in-frame clonotypes and omits some of them. The table has about 100,000 clones, about nine tenths seen once; the top ten hold just over 0.75%. Sequencing used peripheral blood, obtained in the second trimester of pregnancy. The source of these receptors is a female donor in good health, enrolled as a control in a pregnancy study.

Concerning this clone: The identical CDR3 is also encoded by other nucleotide sequences in the sample. The chain links TRBV5-6 to TRBJ1-4; 7 bases are shared with TRBD1. The J segment lost 6 bases and the V segment lost 0 bases, leaving 2 bases of the junction unmatched. Germline V gene data show CDR1 as SGHDT and CDR2 as YYEEEE. The CDR3 runs to 14 residues. CDR3: CASSLGQGDEKLFF. CDR3 in DNA: TGTGCCAGCAGCTTGGGACAGGGTGATGAAAAACTGTTTTTT.

The chain has TRBV9 and TRBJ2-7; 9 bases agree with TRBD2. V lost 1 base and J lost 5; bases outside the gene matches: 10. The CDR3 length is 16 residues. Germline CDR1 is SGDLS and CDR2 is YYNGEE. The CDR3 nucleotides are TGTGCCAGCAGCGTAAGAACCGGGACTAGCATGAACGAGCAGTACTTC. Encoded protein: CASSVRTGTSMNEQYF.

The chain employs TRBV5-1 and TRBJ1-1, with D tentatively TRBD1 (6 bases). V was clipped by 0 bases and J by 8 bases, with 14 bases between them. This CDR3 has 14 amino acids. The V gene's germline CDR1 is SGHRS and CDR2 YFSETQ. CDR3 in DNA: TGCGCCAGCAGCTTGGGACAGGCGATCCGGGAAGCTTTCTTT. The encoded protein is CASSLGQAIREAFF. Using reference TRBV5-1 and TRBJ1-1 for the parts outside the CDR3, the full variable domain is KAGVTQTPRYLIKTRGQQVTLSCSPISGHRSVSWYQQTPGQGLQFLFEYFSETQRNKGNFPGRFSGRQFSNSRSEMNVSTLELGDSALYLCASSLGQAIREAFFGQGTRLTVV.

V usage is TRBV7-9 and J usage is TRBJ2-7, with 8 bases aligning to TRBD1. The CDR3 is made up of 15 amino acids. J lost 2 bases, V lost 5 bases, and 8 bases had no gene match. Germline V gene lookup returns CDR1 SEHNR and CDR2 FQNEAQ (reference sequence). In DNA form, the CDR3 reads TGTGCCAGCAGCCCGGGGAGGACAGGGCCCTACGAGCAGTACTTC. Its protein is CASSPGRTGPYEQYF.

The rearrangement links TRBV19 to TRBJ2-1; 9 bases are shared with TRBD2. Looked up from germline, CDR1 is LNHDA and CDR2 is SQIVND (reference sequence). The CDR3 runs to 14 residues. Trimming took 9 bases from V and 4 from J; bases not matched to a gene: 7. The CDR3 here is CASARGRAYNEQFF. CDR3 nucleotides: TGTGCCAGCGCCCGCGGGAGGGCTTACAATGAGCAGTTCTTC. Filled out from reference TRBV19 and TRBJ2-1, the complete variable domain reads DGGITQSPKYLFRKEGQNVTLSCEQNLNHDAMYWYRQDPGQGLRLIYYSQIVNDFQKGDIAEGYSVSREKKESFPLTVTSAQKNPTAFYLCASARGRAYNEQFFGPGTRLTVL.

The chain employs TRBV2 and TRBJ2-2; no firm D call. Germline V gene sequence: CDR1 SNHLY, CDR2 FYNNEI. V dropped 5 bases and J dropped 2 bases, with 6 bases sitting between them. The CDR3 is 13 residues long. The CDR3 loop is CASSYTNTGELFF. CDR3 in DNA: TGTGCCAGCAGTTACACAAACACCGGGGAGCTGTTTTTT.

The chain carries TRBV5-1 and TRBJ2-1; TRBD1 matches at 9 bases. The CDR3 totals 15 residues. The J segment lost 7 bases and the V segment lost 0 bases, leaving 5 bases of the junction unmatched. In germline, CDR1 is SGHRS, CDR2 YFSETQ. CDR3 amino acids: CASSLEGQGGNEQFF. For the CDR3, the DNA is TGCGCCAGCAGCTTGGAGGGACAGGGTGGGAATGAGCAGTTCTTC.

The chain is built from TRBV5-6 and TRBJ2-3; 12 bases line up with TRBD2. V gave up 4 bases and J gave up 2 bases; unmatched junction bases: 5. The germline gives CDR1 SGHDT, CDR2 YYEEEE. The CDR3 sequence is 16 residues long. CDR3 bases: TGTGCCAGCAGCATAGGACTAGCGGGGTACACAGATACGCAGTATTTT. It specifies CASSIGLAGYTDTQYF.